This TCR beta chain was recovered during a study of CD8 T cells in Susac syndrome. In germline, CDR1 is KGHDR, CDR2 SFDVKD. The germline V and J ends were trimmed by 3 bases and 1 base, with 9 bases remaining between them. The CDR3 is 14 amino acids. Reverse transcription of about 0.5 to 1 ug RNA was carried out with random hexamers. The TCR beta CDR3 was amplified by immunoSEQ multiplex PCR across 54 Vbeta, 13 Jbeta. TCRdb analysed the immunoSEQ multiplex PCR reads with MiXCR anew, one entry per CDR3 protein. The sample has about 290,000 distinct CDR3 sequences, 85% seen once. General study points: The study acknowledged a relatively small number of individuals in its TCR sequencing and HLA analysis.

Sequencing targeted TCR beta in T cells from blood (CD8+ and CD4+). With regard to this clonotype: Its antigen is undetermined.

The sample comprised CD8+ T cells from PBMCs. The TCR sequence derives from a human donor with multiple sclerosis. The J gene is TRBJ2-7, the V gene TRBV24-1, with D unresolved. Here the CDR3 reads CATSDAGPSYEQYF. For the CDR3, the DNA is TGTGCCACCAGTGATGCAGGACCATCCTACGAGCAGTACTTC.